These 12 T cell receptor beta chains were sequenced from one sample in a study of T cell changes during pregnancy in multiple sclerosis. Assay: immunoSEQ multiplex PCR; the TCRdb copy retains only in-frame clones and omits some. Here the sample spans 65,000 to 80,000 clones, roughly nine tenths being singletons. The material was CD4+ T cells from peripheral blood mononuclear cells, obtained before pregnancy. The receptors derive from a female donor with multiple sclerosis, enrolled in a pregnancy study.

The chain employs TRBV7-3 and TRBJ2-5, with D perhaps matching TRBD1 (5 bases). CDR3 length equals 14 residues. Germline values: CDR1 SGHTA, CDR2 FQGTGA. V was cut by 3 bases and J by 4 bases, with 12 bases left in between. This CDR3 is CASSLDGGAETQYF. The CDR3 DNA reads TGTGCCAGCAGCTTGGATGGTGGGGCAGAGACCCAGTACTTC.

The rearrangement links TRBV30 to TRBJ1-5; tentatively, D is TRBD1 (5 bases). The CDR3 contains 17 residues. Germline V lookup: CDR1 GTSNPN, CDR2 SVGIG (reference sequence). Deletions cut 4 bases from V and 2 bases from J, with 21 bases between. The CDR3 DNA is TGTGCCTGGAAGGGGTTCGGGGGAAAGTCTCGCAATCAGCCCCAGCATTTT. It translates to CAWKGFGGKSRNQPQHF.

V gene TRBV10-3 combines with J gene TRBJ2-1; either TRBD1 or TRBD2 may supply D (7 bases each). V shed 6 bases and J shed 5 bases, with 23 bases lying between them. Germline V lookup: CDR1 ENHRY, CDR2 SYGVKD. The CDR3 totals 17 residues. The CDR3 loop reads CAIREGAGEGLDNEQFF. CDR3 bases: TGTGCCATCAGAGAGGGGGCAGGGGAGGGCTTAGACAATGAGCAGTTCTTC.

For the CDR3, the DNA is TGTGCCAGCGCGAAATCACGACAGACAGATTCCTACGAGCAGTACTTC. Translating it yields CASAKSRQTDSYEQYF. The rearrangement links TRBV6-6 to TRBJ2-7; tentative D call: TRBD1 (5 bases). V gave up 8 bases and J gave up 1 base, with 21 bases separating them. There are 16 residues in the CDR3. Germline V CDR1 and CDR2: MNHNY, SVGAGI (reference sequence).

This chain joins TRBV27 and TRBJ1-5, with D possibly TRBD1 on 6 matching bases. V was clipped by 6 bases and J by 5 bases, with 8 bases between them. Germline loops: CDR1 MNHEY, CDR2 SMNVEV (reference sequence). The CDR3 sequence is 12 residues long. The CDR3 nucleotides are TGTGCCAGCAGGACAGGAGATCAGCCCCAGCATTTT. Protein product: CASRTGDQPQHF.

The chain employs TRBV27 and TRBJ1-2; tentative D call: TRBD1 (6 bases). Germline V gene data show CDR1 as MNHEY and CDR2 as SMNVEV (reference sequence). Trimming cost V 7 bases and J 4 bases, with 13 bases left between them. There are 13 residues in the CDR3. The CDR3 DNA follows: TGTGCCAGCACCCTAGGGGGGGCCTATGGCTACACCTTC. It is translated as CASTLGGAYGYTF.

The genes are TRBV9 and TRBJ2-2; a weak D match, TRBD2 (6 bases). CDR3 size: 15 residues. Between the trimmed V and J ends, which lost 2 bases and 7 bases, there was a span of 15 bases. Looked up from germline, CDR1 is SGDLS and CDR2 is YYNGEE. CDR3 sequence reads: CASSVRDLRIGELFF. CDR3 sequence (DNA): TGTGCCAGCAGCGTGCGGGACCTCAGGATCGGGGAGCTGTTTTTT.

This chain joins TRBV6-1 and TRBJ2-3, with D possibly TRBD2 on 6 matching bases. V gave up 7 bases and J gave up 2 bases, with 13 bases separating them. The CDR3 length is 14 residues. Germline lookup yields CDR1 MNHNS and CDR2 SASEGT. CDR3 DNA: TGTGCCAGCACCCCGGGACTTGCCACAGATACGCAGTATTTT. It specifies CASTPGLATDTQYF.

J is TRBJ1-4 and V is TRBV25-1, with 9 bases identical to TRBD1. This CDR3 region has 15 residues. The V gene's germline CDR1 is MGHDK and CDR2 SYGVNS. V lost 6 bases and J lost 5; bases outside the gene matches: 7. DNA for the CDR3: TGTGCCAGCAGCCTCCTAGACAGGGGGAATGAAAAACTGTTTTTT. This translates into CASSLLDRGNEKLFF.

The chain employs TRBV29-1 and TRBJ2-1, with 7 positions matching TRBD2. The CDR3 consists of 17 residues. Per germline, CDR1 SQVTM and CDR2 ANQGSEA. V lost 1 base and J lost 3; bases outside the gene matches: 12. The DNA of the CDR3 is TGCAGCGTTGAAGGAGTCTTGGCGGGAGCACACTACAATGAGCAGTTCTTC. Amino acids: CSVEGVLAGAHYNEQFF.

This chain uses TRBV28 with TRBJ1-2; 7 bases fit TRBD1. The CDR3 sequence is 14 residues long. Trimming took 5 bases from V and 0 from J; bases not matched to a gene: 3. The germline V gene has CDR1 MDHEN and CDR2 SYDVKM. The CDR3 here is CASSVGTANYGYTF. In DNA, the CDR3 is TGTGCCAGCAGTGTAGGGACAGCTAACTATGGCTACACCTTC.

This chain joins TRBV9 and TRBJ2-7; maybe TRBD2 (6 bases). Germline assignment: CDR1 SGDLS and CDR2 YYNGEE. V lost 0 bases to trimming and J lost 4 bases, with 8 bases between them. The CDR3 is 13 residues long. The CDR3 DNA reads TGTGCCAGCAGCGTAGGGGGGGTATACGAGCAGTACTTC. Protein: CASSVGGVYEQYF.